This T cell receptor (beta chain) was sequenced during a study of human T cells and chemical hapten exposure. This clonotype was counted at least ten times. MiXCR, run by TCRdb on the RACE reads, gives a single entry per CDR3 protein. The table records approximately 72,000 distinct CDR3 sequences, around 10% of them present only once. Germline values: CDR1 SGHTA, CDR2 FQGNSA. V was shortened by 3 bases and J by 3 bases, with 17 bases between the two germline ends. This CDR3 spans 17 amino acids. Time point of the sample: patch test 3, about 24 weeks after DPC sensitization. The treatment denotes: therapeutic diphenylcyclopropenone sensitization with weekly scalp DPC.

The chain joins TRBV7-2 to TRBJ2-2; the D gene is possibly TRBD1 (6 bases). The source material was whole blood, sampled in connection with sensitization to the hapten diphenylcyclopropenone (DPC). This clonotype was obtained from a woman aged 45-65 years with alopecia areata. Some clones in this sample may be carry-over from other donors' samples. In nucleotides, the CDR3 is TGTGCCAGCAGCTTCGACCGGACAGTACTGTACACCGGGGAGCTGTTTTTT. Translation gives CASSFDRTVLYTGELFF.